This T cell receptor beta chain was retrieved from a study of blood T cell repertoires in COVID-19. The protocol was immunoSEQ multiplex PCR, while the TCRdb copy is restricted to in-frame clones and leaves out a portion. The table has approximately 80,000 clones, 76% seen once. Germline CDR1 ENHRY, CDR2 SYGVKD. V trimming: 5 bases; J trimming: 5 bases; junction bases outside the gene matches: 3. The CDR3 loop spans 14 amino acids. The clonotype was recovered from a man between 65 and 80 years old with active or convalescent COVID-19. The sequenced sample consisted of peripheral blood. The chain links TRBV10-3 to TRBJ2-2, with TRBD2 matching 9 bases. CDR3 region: CAISLAGKTGELFF. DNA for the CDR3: TGTGCCATCAGTCTAGCGGGGAAAACCGGGGAGCTGTTTTTT.